This T cell receptor beta chain emerged from a study of beta chain features in type 1 diabetes. Study-level results: VDJ junctions from type 1 diabetes patients carried fewer insertions and larger deletions.

Sequencing targeted expressed TCRB transcripts, as all isolated RNA had been reverse transcribed. Assay: immunoSEQ multiplex PCR; the TCRdb copy retains only in-frame clones and omits some. Among 450,000 to 600,000 clones listed, about 30% were seen once. As concerns this clone: Its antigen is as yet unknown.

Material for sequencing was naive CD4+ T cells from blood. This sequence was found in a man aged 18 to 35 in good health.

The CDR3 DNA reads as TGCAGCGGCGGCCAGGGGGGAAACACCATATATTTT. Translating it yields CSGGQGGNTIYF. The V and J genes are TRBV29-1 and TRBJ1-3; the D gene is possibly TRBD1 (6 bases). V was pared by 7 bases and J by 4 bases, with 11 bases between. CDR1 and CDR2 (germline): SQVTM, ANQGSEA. The CDR3 spans 12 residues.